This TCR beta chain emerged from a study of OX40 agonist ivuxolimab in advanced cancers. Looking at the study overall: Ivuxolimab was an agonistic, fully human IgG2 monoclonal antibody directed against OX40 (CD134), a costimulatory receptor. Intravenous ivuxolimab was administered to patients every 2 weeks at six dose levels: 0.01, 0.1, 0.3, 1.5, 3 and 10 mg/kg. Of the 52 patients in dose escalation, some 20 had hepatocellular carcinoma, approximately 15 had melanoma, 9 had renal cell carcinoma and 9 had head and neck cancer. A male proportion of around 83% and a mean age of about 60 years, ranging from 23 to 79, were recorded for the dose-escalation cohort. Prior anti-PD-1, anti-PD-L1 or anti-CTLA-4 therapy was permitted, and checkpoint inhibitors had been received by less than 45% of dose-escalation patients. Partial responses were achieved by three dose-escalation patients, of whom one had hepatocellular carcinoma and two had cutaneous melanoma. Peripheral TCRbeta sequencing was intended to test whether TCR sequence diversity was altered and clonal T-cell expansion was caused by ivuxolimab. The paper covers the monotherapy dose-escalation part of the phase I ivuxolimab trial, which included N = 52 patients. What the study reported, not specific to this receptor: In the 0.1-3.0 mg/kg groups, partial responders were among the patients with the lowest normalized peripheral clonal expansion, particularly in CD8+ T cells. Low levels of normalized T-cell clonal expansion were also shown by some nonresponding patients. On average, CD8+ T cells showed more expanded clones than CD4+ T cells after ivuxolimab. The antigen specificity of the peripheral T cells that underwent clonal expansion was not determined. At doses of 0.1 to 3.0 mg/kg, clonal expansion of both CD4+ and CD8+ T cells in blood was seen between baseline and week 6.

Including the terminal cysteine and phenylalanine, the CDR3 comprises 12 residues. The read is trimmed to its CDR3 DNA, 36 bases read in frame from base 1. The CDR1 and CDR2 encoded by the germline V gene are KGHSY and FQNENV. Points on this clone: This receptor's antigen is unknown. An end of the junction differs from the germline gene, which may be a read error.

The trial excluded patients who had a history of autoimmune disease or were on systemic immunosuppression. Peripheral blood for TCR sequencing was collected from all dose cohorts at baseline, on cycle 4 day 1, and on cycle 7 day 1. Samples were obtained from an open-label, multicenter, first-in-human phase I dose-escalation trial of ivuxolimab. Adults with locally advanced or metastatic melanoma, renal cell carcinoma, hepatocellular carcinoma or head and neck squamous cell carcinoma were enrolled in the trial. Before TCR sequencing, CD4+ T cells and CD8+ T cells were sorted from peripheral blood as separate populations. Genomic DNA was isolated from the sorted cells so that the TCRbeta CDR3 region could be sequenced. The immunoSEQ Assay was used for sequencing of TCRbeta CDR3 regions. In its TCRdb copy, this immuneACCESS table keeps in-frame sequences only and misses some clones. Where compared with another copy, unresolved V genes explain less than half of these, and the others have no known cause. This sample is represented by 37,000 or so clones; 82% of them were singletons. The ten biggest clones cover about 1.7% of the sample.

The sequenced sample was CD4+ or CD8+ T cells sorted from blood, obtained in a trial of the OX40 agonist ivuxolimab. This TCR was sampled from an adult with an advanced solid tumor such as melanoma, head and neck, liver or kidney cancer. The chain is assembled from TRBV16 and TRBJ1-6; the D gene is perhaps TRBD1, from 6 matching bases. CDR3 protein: CASSQSRTVGYF. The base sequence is TGTGCCAGCAGCCAATCAAGGACAGTGGGTTACTTT.